The 7 T cell receptor beta chains reported below all come from one sample, sequenced in a study of blood T cell repertoires in COVID-19. TCRdb's table, derived via immunoSEQ multiplex PCR, lists solely in-frame clones and lacks some. The sample consists of tens of thousands of clones, around 91% of them appearing once. The sample taken for sequencing was peripheral blood. The receptors originated from a man between 45 and 60 years old with COVID-19, enrolled during active disease.

The chain employs TRBV10-3 and TRBJ2-2; 9 bases match TRBD1. Losses at the gene ends were 7 bases for V and 2 bases for J; bases not matched to a gene: 5. The germline gives CDR1 ENHRY, CDR2 SYGVKD. There are 15 residues in the CDR3. The CDR3 region is CAITPGQGNTGELFF. The CDR3 region has the DNA TGTGCCATCACCCCGGGACAGGGTAACACCGGGGAGCTGTTTTTT.

The chain employs TRBV7-9 and TRBJ1-1; D unresolved. V was pared by 5 bases and J by 6 bases, with 16 bases between. This CDR3 has 14 amino acids. In germline, CDR1 is SEHNR, CDR2 FQNEAQ (reference sequence). DNA for the CDR3: TGTGCCAGCAGCCACGGGGTCGAGCGGCCTGAAGCTTTCTTT. It is translated as CASSHGVERPEAFF.

This clone was observed a handful of times. The chain carries TRBV18 and TRBJ1-1; D is possibly TRBD1 (6 bases). In germline, CDR1 is KGHSH, CDR2 LQKENI. Trimming left V 4 bases short and J 0 bases short, with 12 bases between. CDR3 length: 15 residues. CDR3 sequence reads: CASSQRQELNTEAFF. The DNA for the CDR3 is TGTGCCAGCTCACAACGACAGGAGCTGAACACTGAAGCTTTCTTT.

V gene TRBV7-8 combines with J gene TRBJ1-1; no reliable D call. This CDR3 has 14 amino acids. Trimming took off 5 bases at V and 1 base at J, with 11 bases between the two ends. The germline V gene has CDR1 SGHVS and CDR2 FQNEAQ. The CDR3 sequence is CASSPVGPNTEAFF. The CDR3, as DNA: TGTGCCAGCAGCCCAGTGGGCCCGAACACTGAAGCTTTCTTT.

This chain links TRBV14 with TRBJ2-3; possible D gene TRBD2, 6 bases. CDR1 and CDR2 (germline): SGHDN, FVKESK. CDR3 length: 16 residues. Trimming took off 2 bases at V and 2 bases at J, with 14 bases between the two ends. The CDR3, as DNA: TGTGCCAGCAGCCAACGAGCGGGTGGGTTCACAGATACGCAGTATTTT. This codes for CASSQRAGGFTDTQYF.

This clone was seen only a few times. V usage is TRBV7-2 and J usage is TRBJ1-5; D perhaps matches TRBD1 (6 bases). CDR3 length: 15 amino acids. V was cut by 4 bases and J by 4 bases, with 14 bases left in between. Looked up from germline, CDR1 is SGHTA and CDR2 is FQGNSA. This chain's CDR3 is CASSSLGGANQPQHF. The CDR3 DNA is TGTGCCAGCAGCTCCCTCGGGGGGGCAAATCAGCCCCAGCATTTT.

V gene TRBV11-2 combines with J gene TRBJ2-7, with D unresolved. Trimming stripped 1 base from V and 3 bases from J, with 13 bases between. This CDR3 has 15 residues. Germline CDR1 and CDR2: SGHAT and FQNNGV. The chain's CDR3 is CASSLADSLDYEQYF. DNA of the CDR3: TGTGCCAGCAGCTTAGCCGACTCTCTGGACTACGAGCAGTACTTC.